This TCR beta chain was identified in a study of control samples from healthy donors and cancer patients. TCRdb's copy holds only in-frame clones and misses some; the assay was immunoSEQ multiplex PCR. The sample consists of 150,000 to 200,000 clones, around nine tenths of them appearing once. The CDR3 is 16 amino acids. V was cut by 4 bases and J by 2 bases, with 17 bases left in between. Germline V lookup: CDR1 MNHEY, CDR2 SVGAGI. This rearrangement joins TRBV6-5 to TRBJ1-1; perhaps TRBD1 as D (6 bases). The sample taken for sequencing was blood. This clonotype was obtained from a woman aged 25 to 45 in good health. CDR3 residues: CASSSFTGTTNTEAFF. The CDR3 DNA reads TGTGCCAGCAGTTCGTTCACCGGGACAACCAACACTGAAGCTTTCTTT.